These 21 T cell receptor beta chains were all obtained from the same sample, sequenced in a study of blood T cell repertoires in COVID-19 (dated by TCRdb to 2018 to 2021). Receptor libraries were prepared by the immunoSEQ multiplex PCR assay. What TCRdb holds here is the immuneACCESS table cut down to in-frame rearrangements. Part of the clones is not present; checked against another copy, under half of the missing clones reflect an unresolved V gene, and the others are unexplained. The sample contains a few hundred thousand clones, approximately 90% of them found a single time. The top ten clonotypes cover approximately 6% of the sample. The sample comprised PBMCs or T cells enriched from blood (not recorded which). Receptors originate from a woman aged 25 to 39 who had recovered from COVID-19.

The chain is built from TRBV7-2 and TRBJ1-4, with TRBD1 matching over 10 bases. The V and J ends lost 5 bases and 4 bases, in that order; junction bases with no gene match: 10. CDR3 length: 17 amino acids. CDR1 is SGHTA, CDR2 FQGNSA, per germline. In DNA form, the CDR3 reads TGTGCCAGCAGCGTAACCGGGACAGGGGCCGTTAATGAAAAACTGTTTTTT. Protein sequence: CASSVTGTGAVNEKLFF.

For the CDR3, the DNA is TGTGCCAGCAGCCTCGAGGGGCCCCAGCATTTT. Amino acid sequence: CASSLEGPQHF. The V gene is TRBV5-8, the J gene TRBJ1-5; no clear D gene. The V and J ends lost 4 bases and 9 bases respectively, with 8 bases between them. The CDR3 has 11 amino acids. CDR1 and CDR2 (germline): SGHTS, YDEGEE.

This sequence joins TRBV19 and TRBJ1-2; 10 bases fit TRBD1. With V trimmed by 5 bases and J by 8 bases, 5 bases remained unmatched. The germline V gene encodes CDR1 LNHDA and CDR2 SQIVND (reference sequence). The CDR3 is 13 residues long. The CDR3 DNA reads TGTGCCAGTAGTGGGACAGGGGTCGAGGGCTACACCTTC. This sequence encodes CASSGTGVEGYTF.

The genes are TRBV28 and TRBJ1-5; TRBD1 matches 11 bases. CDR1 MDHEN and CDR2 SYDVKM come from the germline V gene. The CDR3 is 15 amino acids. The V segment lost 6 bases and the J segment 5 bases; nucleotides outside the gene matches: 6. This chain's CDR3 is CASRETGQGDQPQHF. CDR3 DNA: TGTGCCAGCAGAGAGACGGGACAGGGGGATCAGCCCCAGCATTTT. Drawing the rest from reference TRBV28 and TRBJ1-5, the complete variable domain is DVKVTQSSRYLVKRTGEKVFLECVQDMDHENMFWYRQDPGLGLRLIYFSYDVKMKEKGDIPEGYSVSREKKERFSLILESASTNQTSMYLCASRETGQGDQPQHFGDGTRLSIL.

V gene TRBV7-3 combines with J gene TRBJ1-1; D remains unclear. Germline V CDR1 and CDR2: SGHTA, FQGTGA. V gave up 4 bases and J gave up 0 bases, with 6 bases separating them. The CDR3 totals 13 residues. CDR3 residues: CASSSFLNTEAFF. The CDR3 coding sequence is TGTGCCAGCAGCTCCTTTTTGAACACTGAAGCTTTCTTT.

The chain combines TRBV30 with TRBJ2-5, with D uncertain. The germline V gene has CDR1 GTSNPN and CDR2 SVGIG (reference sequence). The CDR3 totals 12 residues. V was cut by 5 bases and J by 3 bases, with 10 bases left in between. CDR3 nucleotide sequence: TGTGCCTGGGAAGCCATGAAAGAGACCCAGTACTTC. Protein sequence: CAWEAMKETQYF.

The chain is built from TRBV2 and TRBJ1-2, with 7 bases identical to TRBD1. The CDR3 extends over 13 amino acids. Looked up from germline, CDR1 is SNHLY and CDR2 is FYNNEI. The junction had 0 bases not matched to a gene; V was cut back by 3 bases and J by 2 bases. The chain's CDR3 is CASSDRGNYGYTF. DNA of the CDR3: TGTGCCAGCAGTGACAGGGGGAACTATGGCTACACCTTC.

This clone appeared once. This chain connects TRBV27 to TRBJ1-1; 12 nucleotides line up with TRBD1. Germline CDR1 is MNHEY and CDR2 is SMNVEV (reference sequence). This CDR3 is built from 19 residues. After removal of 4 bases from V and 1 base from J, the junction contained 13 bases not matched to a gene. The CDR3 sequence: CASSSTLRDRGLWNTEAFF. The CDR3 DNA reads TGTGCCAGCAGTTCTACTCTCCGGGACAGGGGGCTGTGGAACACTGAAGCTTTCTTT.

CDR3 in amino acids: CASSSDREYNEQFF. CDR3 nucleotide sequence: TGTGCCAGCAGCTCGGACAGGGAGTACAATGAGCAGTTCTTC. The genes are TRBV6-2 or TRBV6-3 and TRBJ2-1; 8 positions agree with TRBD1. CDR3 size: 14 residues. The V gene end was trimmed by 6 bases and the J gene end by 4 bases; junction bases not matched to a gene: 5. Germline V gives CDR1 MNHEY, CDR2 SVGEGT.

The chain employs TRBV6-5 and TRBJ1-5; D ambiguous. Trimming shortened V by 5 bases and J by 4 bases, and 9 bases separated the two germline ends. CDR1 and CDR2 (germline): MNHEY, SVGAGI. The CDR3 totals 13 residues. CDR3 amino acids: CASSPRPNQPQHF. CDR3 bases: TGTGCCAGCAGTCCTAGGCCTAATCAGCCCCAGCATTTT.

This clone was observed once. The J gene is TRBJ2-1, the V gene TRBV7-6, with 10 positions matching TRBD2. The germline V gene has CDR1 SGHVS and CDR2 FNYEAQ. V was clipped by 5 bases and J by 3 bases; unmatched bases: 4. This CDR3 region has 15 residues. This chain's CDR3 is CASSPASGSYNEQFF. CDR3 coding DNA: TGTGCCAGCAGCCCCGCTAGCGGGAGCTACAATGAGCAGTTCTTC.

This chain's CDR3 is CAWSAFSYEQYF. The CDR3 DNA sequence: TGTGCCTGGAGTGCCTTCTCGTACGAGCAGTACTTC. The chain links TRBV30 to TRBJ2-7; D gene ambiguous. Germline values: CDR1 GTSNPN, CDR2 SVGIG (reference sequence). Trimming took off 1 base at V and 4 bases at J, with 8 bases between the two ends. The CDR3 is made up of 12 amino acids.

This chain joins TRBV3-1 (or the pseudogene TRBV3-2) and TRBJ1-1, with 7 bases aligning to TRBD1. The germline V gene encodes CDR1 LGHDT and CDR2 YNNKEL (reference sequence). Losses at the gene ends were 1 base for V and 5 bases for J; bases not matched to a gene: 7. The CDR3 is 15 amino acids. CDR3 in DNA: TGTGCCAGCAGCCAAGGAGGGGCAGGGGGAACTGAAGCTTTCTTT. Its translation is CASSQGGAGGTEAFF.

This clone is a singleton in its sample. This chain links TRBV5-1 with TRBJ1-2; 10 bases map to TRBD1. The ends lost 0 bases at V and 2 bases at J; junction bases unmatched: 1. CDR1 and CDR2 (germline): SGHRS, YFSETQ. The CDR3 is 15 residues long. DNA for the CDR3: TGCGCCAGCAGCTTGGAGGACAGGGGGAACTATGGCTACACCTTC. Translation: CASSLEDRGNYGYTF.

This clone has just a few counts. The rearrangement links TRBV6-5 to TRBJ2-2, with 7 bases fitting TRBD2. V dropped 7 bases and J dropped 6; count of bases not matched to a gene: 11. Germline values: CDR1 MNHEY, CDR2 SVGAGI. The CDR3 contains 15 residues. The CDR3 reads CASTKGRVQAGELFF. As DNA, the CDR3 is TGTGCCAGCACTAAGGGGAGGGTTCAAGCCGGGGAGCTGTTTTTT.

The chain joins TRBV7-9 to TRBJ2-7; TRBD1 matches at 7 bases. The CDR3 consists of 14 residues. The V segment lost 4 bases and the J segment 1 base; nucleotides outside the gene matches: 4. Germline V lookup: CDR1 SEHNR, CDR2 FQNEAQ (reference sequence). The CDR3 reads CASSSWGQSYEQYF. CDR3 sequence (DNA): TGTGCCAGCAGCTCATGGGGACAGTCCTACGAGCAGTACTTC.

This rearrangement joins TRBV19 to TRBJ1-6; D gene unclear. Germline assignment: CDR1 LNHDA and CDR2 SQIVND (reference sequence). The CDR3 length is 15 residues. The V end lost 4 bases, the J end lost 5 bases, and 12 bases lay between the germline ends. The CDR3 sequence: CASSTDMANNSPLHF. For the CDR3, the DNA is TGTGCCAGTAGTACCGATATGGCCAATAATTCACCCCTCCACTTT.

This chain uses TRBV29-1 with TRBJ1-5; no reliable D call. The CDR3 has 13 residues. Trimming left V 5 bases short and J 0 bases short, with 8 bases between. The germline CDR1 and CDR2 sequences are SQVTM and ANQGSEA. The CDR3 sequence is CSVIFYSNQPQHF. The CDR3, as DNA: TGCAGCGTTATCTTTTATAGCAATCAGCCCCAGCATTTT. Full variable domain (rest looked up from reference TRBV29-1 and TRBJ1-5): SAVISQKPSRDICQRGTSLTIQCQVDSQVTMMFWYRQQPGQSLTLIATANQGSEATYESGFVIDKFPISRPNLTFSTLTVSNMSPEDSSIYLCSVIFYSNQPQHFGDGTRLSIL.

The chain uses TRBV5-1 and TRBJ1-1; possibly TRBD1 for D (6 bases). Trimming took off 3 bases at V and 0 bases at J, with 15 bases between the two ends. This CDR3 comprises 16 residues. Germline V gene lookup returns CDR1 SGHRS and CDR2 YFSETQ. The CDR3 region has the DNA TGCGCCAGCAGCTCCCCACCGGGACAACTGAACACTGAAGCTTTCTTT. Translated: CASSSPPGQLNTEAFF.

The chain uses TRBV6-1 and TRBJ2-5; D might be TRBD2 (6 bases). Germline V gene lookup returns CDR1 MNHNS and CDR2 SASEGT. Trimming removed 2 bases from V and 4 bases from J, with 11 bases in between. The CDR3 extends over 14 amino acids. The CDR3 DNA reads TGTGCCAGCAGTGAACAGCTGGGGGGAGAGACCCAGTACTTC. Translating it yields CASSEQLGGETQYF.

The chain joins TRBV2 to TRBJ1-4; D ambiguous. V shed 2 bases and J shed 0 bases, with 13 bases lying between them. In germline, CDR1 is SNHLY, CDR2 FYNNEI. The CDR3 has 17 residues. The CDR3: CASSERGGTATNEKLFF. In DNA, the CDR3 is TGTGCCAGCAGTGAAAGAGGTGGCACCGCAACTAATGAAAAACTGTTTTTT.